One T cell receptor (beta chain) is described in this entry. These data are taken from a study of cytomegalovirus exposure and HLA in healthy donors. About the research overall: A prior analysis found about 110 million unique TCR beta sequences from 150 million to 200 million T cells.

The CDR3 is made up of 15 amino acids. Trimming removed 0 bases from V and 7 bases from J, with 16 bases in between. The germline CDR1 and CDR2 sequences are LNHDA and SQIVND (reference sequence). The PCR made use of 60 Vbeta and 13 Jbeta primers. Using immunoSEQ multiplex PCR, the repertoire was profiled, and TCRdb retains in-frame clones only, with some absent. The sample lists about 160,000 clones; roughly 70% were seen once. This chain links TRBV19 with TRBJ2-7; D might be TRBD1 (5 bases). The sequence derives from a woman between 45 and 65 years old in good health and CMV-seropositive. The sample consisted of PBMCs. DNA of the CDR3: TGTGCCAGTAGTATAGATCATAGGGGTGTAGCTGAGCAGTACTTC. This codes for CASSIDHRGVAEQYF.